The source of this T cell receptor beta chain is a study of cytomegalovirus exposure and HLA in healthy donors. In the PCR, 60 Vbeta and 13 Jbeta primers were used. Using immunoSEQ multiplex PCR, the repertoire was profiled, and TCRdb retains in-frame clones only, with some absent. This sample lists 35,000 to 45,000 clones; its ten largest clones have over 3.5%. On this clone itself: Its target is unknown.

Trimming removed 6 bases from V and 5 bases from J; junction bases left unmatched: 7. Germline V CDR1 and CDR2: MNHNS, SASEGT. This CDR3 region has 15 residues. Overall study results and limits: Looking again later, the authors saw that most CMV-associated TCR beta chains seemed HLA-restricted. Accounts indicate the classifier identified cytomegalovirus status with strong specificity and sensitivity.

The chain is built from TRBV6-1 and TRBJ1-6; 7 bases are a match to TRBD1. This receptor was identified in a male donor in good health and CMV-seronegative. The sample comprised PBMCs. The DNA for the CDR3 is TGTGCCAGCAGGACCTCAGGGACAGATAATTCACCCCTCCACTTT. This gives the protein CASRTSGTDNSPLHF.